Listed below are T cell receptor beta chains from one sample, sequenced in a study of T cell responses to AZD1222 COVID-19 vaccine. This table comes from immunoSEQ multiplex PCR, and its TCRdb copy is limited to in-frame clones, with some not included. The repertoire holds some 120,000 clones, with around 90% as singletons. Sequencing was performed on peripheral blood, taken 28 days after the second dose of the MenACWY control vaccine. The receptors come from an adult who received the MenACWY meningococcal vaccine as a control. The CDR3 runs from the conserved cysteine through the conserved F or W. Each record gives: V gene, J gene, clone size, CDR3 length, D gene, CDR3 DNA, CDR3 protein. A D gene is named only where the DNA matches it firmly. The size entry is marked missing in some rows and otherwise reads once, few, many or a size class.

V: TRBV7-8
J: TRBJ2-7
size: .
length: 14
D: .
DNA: TGTGCCAGCAGCCGGAGGTGGGGTTCCGGCGAGCAGTACTTC
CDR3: CASSRRWGSGEQYF

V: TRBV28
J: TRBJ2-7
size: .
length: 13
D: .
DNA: TGTGCCAGCAGACTTTCCCCGATCTACGAGCAGTACTTC
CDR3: CASRLSPIYEQYF

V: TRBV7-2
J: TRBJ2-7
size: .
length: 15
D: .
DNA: TGTGCCAGCAGCTTAGCGGGAACGGAGTCCTACGAGCAGTACTTC
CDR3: CASSLAGTESYEQYF

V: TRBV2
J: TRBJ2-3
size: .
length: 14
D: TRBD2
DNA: TGTGCCAGACTAGCGGGAGAAACCACAGATACGCAGTATTTT
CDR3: CARLAGETTDTQYF

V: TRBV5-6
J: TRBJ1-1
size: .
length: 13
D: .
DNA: TGTGCTAGCAGGATGACAGCGAACACTGAAGCTTTCTTT
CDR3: CASRMTANTEAFF

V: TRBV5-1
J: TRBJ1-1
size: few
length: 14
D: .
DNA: TGCGCCAGCTCTAGGGTCTCAGGGAGGACTGAAGCTTTCTTT
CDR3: CASSRVSGRTEAFF

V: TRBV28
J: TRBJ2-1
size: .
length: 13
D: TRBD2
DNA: TGTGCCAGCATTGCTAGCGGCTACAATGAGCAGTTCTTC
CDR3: CASIASGYNEQFF

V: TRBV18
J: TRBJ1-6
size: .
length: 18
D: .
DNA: TGTGCCAGCTCACCACCGATCCAGGCCGTGGGGTTTAATTCACCCCTCCACTTT
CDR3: CASSPPIQAVGFNSPLHF

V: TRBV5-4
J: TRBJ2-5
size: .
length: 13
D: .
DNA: TGTGCCAGCCAACGCGGGGCCCAAGAGACCCAGTACTTC
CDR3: CASQRGAQETQYF

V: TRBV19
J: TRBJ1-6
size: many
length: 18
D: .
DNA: TGTGCCAGTAGCGAGGAAAGGGAGCTCAGCTCCTATAATTCACCCCTCCACTTT
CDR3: CASSEERELSSYNSPLHF

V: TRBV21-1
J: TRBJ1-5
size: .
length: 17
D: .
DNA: TGTGCCAGCAGCAAAGCCCGGACAGGGGAGGGCAATCAGCCCCAGCATTTT
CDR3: CASSKARTGEGNQPQHF

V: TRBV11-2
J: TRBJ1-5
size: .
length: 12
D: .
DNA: TGTGCCAGCAGCTTAGAAGGTCAGCCCCAGCATTTT
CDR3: CASSLEGQPQHF

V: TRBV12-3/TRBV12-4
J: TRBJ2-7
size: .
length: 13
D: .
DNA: TGTGCCAGCAGTCAAGACGGATGGGAAGAGCAGTACTTC
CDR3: CASSQDGWEEQYF

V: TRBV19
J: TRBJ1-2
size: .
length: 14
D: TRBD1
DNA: TGTGCCAGTAGAATGACAGGGGGCGGGCCTGGCTACACCTTC
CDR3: CASRMTGGGPGYTF

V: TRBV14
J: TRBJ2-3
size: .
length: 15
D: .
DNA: TGTGCCAGCAGTCGGACAGACACTAGCACAGATACGCAGTATTTT
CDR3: CASSRTDTSTDTQYF

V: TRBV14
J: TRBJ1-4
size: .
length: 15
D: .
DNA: TGTGCCAGCAGCCCCAAGGTGGATTCTAATGAAAAACTGTTTTTT
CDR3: CASSPKVDSNEKLFF

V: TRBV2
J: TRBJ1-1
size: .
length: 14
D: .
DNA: TGTGCCAGCATCCCTCCGATAGTCGGTACTGAAGCTTTCTTT
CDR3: CASIPPIVGTEAFF

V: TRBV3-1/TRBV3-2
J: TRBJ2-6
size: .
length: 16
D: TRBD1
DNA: TGTGCCAGCCGTGGACAGGTTGTCTCTGGGGCCAACGTCCTGACTTTC
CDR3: CASRGQVVSGANVLTF

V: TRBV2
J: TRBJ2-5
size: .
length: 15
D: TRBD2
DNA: TGTGCCAGCAGTGGCGTCGGACTAGCGGAAGAGACCCAGTACTTC
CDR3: CASSGVGLAEETQYF

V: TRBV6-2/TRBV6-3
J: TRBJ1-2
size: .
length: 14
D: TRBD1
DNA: TGTGCCAGCAGTACTCCGGGACAGCACTATGGCTACACCTTC
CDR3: CASSTPGQHYGYTF

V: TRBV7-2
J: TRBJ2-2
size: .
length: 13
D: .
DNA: TGTGCCAGCAGCTCCCCGAACACCGGGGAGCTGTTTTTT
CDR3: CASSSPNTGELFF

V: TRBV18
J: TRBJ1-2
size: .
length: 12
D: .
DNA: TGTGCCAGCTCAGGGACTAACTATGGCTACACCTTC
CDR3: CASSGTNYGYTF

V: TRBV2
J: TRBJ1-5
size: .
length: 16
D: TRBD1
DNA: TGTGCCAGCACCACGGGACAGGGGACGAAAAATCAGCCCCAGCATTTT
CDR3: CASTTGQGTKNQPQHF

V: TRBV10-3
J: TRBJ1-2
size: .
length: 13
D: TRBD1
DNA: TGTGCCATCAGTGGGGGGGACAGCTATGGCTACACCTTC
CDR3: CAISGGDSYGYTF

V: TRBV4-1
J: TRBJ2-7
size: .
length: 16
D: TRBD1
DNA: TGCGCCAGCAGCCAATATCCGCAGGACAGGGCCTACGAGCAGTACTTC
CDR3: CASSQYPQDRAYEQYF

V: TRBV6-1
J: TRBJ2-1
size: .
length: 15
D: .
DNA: TGTGCCAGCAGTAAAGCCGGGACCCTCTACAATGAGCAGTTCTTC
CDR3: CASSKAGTLYNEQFF

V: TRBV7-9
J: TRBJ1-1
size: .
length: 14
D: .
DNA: TGTGCCAGCAGTTTTAGGACAGAGAACACTGAAGCTTTCTTT
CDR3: CASSFRTENTEAFF

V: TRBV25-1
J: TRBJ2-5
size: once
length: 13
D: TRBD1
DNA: TGTGCCAGCAGTCGGGGACAGGGGGAGACCCAGTACTTC
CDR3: CASSRGQGETQYF

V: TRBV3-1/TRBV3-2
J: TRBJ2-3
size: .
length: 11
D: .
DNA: TGTGCCAGCAGCGCACCAGATACGCAGTATTTT
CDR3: CASSAPDTQYF

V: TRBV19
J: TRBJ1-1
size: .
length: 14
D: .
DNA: TGTGCCAGTAGAGGGCAGCCCCTGGGCACTGAAGCTTTCTTT
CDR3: CASRGQPLGTEAFF

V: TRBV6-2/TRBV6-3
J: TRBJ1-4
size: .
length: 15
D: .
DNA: TGTGCCAGCAGTTACTCGTCCCAGGGACATGAAAAACTGTTTTTT
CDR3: CASSYSSQGHEKLFF

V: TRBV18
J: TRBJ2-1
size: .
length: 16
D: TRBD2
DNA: TGTGCCAGCTCACCAGCCGGGACTAGGAAAAACAATGAGCAGTTCTTC
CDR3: CASSPAGTRKNNEQFF

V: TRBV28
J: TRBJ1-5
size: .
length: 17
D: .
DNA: TGTGCCAGCAGTTTGCGTCTCTCCAAGAACCGTCATCAGCCCCAGCATTTT
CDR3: CASSLRLSKNRHQPQHF

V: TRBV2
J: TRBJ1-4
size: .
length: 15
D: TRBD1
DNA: TGTGCCAGCACTCGGGACAGGGGGACTAATGAAAAACTGTTTTTT
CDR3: CASTRDRGTNEKLFF

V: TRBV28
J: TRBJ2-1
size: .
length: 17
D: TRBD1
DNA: TGTGCCAGCAGTTTTCTCTACGGGACAGGCGCTTACAATGAGCAGTTCTTC
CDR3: CASSFLYGTGAYNEQFF

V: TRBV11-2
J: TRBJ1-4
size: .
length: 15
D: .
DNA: TGTGCCAGCAGCTTATCATTCAGGGGTGGGGAAAAACTGTTTTTT
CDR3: CASSLSFRGGEKLFF

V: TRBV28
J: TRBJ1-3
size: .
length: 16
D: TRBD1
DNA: TGTGCCAGCAGTTCGGAGGGACAGGGGAAAAGAAACACCATATATTTT
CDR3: CASSSEGQGKRNTIYF

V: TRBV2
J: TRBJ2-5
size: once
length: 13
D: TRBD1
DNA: TGTGCCAGCACCCCGACAGGGGGAGAGACCCAGTACTTC
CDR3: CASTPTGGETQYF

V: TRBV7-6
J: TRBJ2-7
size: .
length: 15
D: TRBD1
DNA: TGTGCCAGCAGCTTAGGGACAGGGGGCGCCTACGAGCAGTACTTC
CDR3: CASSLGTGGAYEQYF

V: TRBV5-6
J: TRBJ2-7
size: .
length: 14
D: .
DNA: TGTGCCAGCAGCTTCCGGGACCACTCCTACGAGCAGTACTTC
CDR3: CASSFRDHSYEQYF

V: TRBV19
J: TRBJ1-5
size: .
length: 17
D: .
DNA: TGTGCCAGTAGTATCACACCGCGGGGCAGACTCAATCAGCCCCAGCATTTT
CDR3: CASSITPRGRLNQPQHF

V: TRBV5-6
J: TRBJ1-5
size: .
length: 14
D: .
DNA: TGTGCCAGCAGCTTTGGACTGATCAATCAGCCCCAGCATTTT
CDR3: CASSFGLINQPQHF

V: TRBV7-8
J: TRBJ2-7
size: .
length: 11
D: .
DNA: TGTGCCAGCAGCCCAAGTCACGAGCAGTACTTC
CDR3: CASSPSHEQYF

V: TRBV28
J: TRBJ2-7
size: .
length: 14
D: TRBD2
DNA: TGTGCCAGCAGTCGACTAGCGGGGAACTACGAGCAGTACTTC
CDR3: CASSRLAGNYEQYF

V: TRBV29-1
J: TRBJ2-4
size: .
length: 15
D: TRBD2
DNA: TGCAGCGCCGGGACTATTAACCAGGGCAAAAACATTCAGTACTTC
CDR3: CSAGTINQGKNIQYF

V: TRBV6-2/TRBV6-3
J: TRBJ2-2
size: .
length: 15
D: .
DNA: TGTGCCAGCAGTTACTGGACAGCGAACACCGGGGAGCTGTTTTTT
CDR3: CASSYWTANTGELFF

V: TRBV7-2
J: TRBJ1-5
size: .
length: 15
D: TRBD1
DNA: TGTGCCAGCAGCATCTCACAGGGGGCCAATCAGCCCCAGCATTTT
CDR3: CASSISQGANQPQHF

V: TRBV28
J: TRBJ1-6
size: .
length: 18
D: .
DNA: TGTGCCAGCAGTTCGCAGGTTGGACGGACCTCCTATAATTCACCCCTCCACTTT
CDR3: CASSSQVGRTSYNSPLHF

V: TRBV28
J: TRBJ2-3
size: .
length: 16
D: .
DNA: TGTGCCAGCATTGACTCACCCCGAAGGAGCACAGATACGCAGTATTTT
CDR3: CASIDSPRRSTDTQYF

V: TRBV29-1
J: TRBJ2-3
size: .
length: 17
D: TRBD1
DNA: TGCAGCGTGGCCCCGGGACAGGGGATTTCTAGCACAGATACGCAGTATTTT
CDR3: CSVAPGQGISSTDTQYF

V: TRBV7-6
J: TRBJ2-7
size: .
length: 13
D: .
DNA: TGTGCCAGCAGCTTAGATCAACCCTACGAGCAGTACTTC
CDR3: CASSLDQPYEQYF

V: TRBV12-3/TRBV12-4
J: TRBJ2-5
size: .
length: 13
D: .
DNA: TGTGCCAGCAGTGGGCGAAGGCAAGAGACCCAGTACTTC
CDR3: CASSGRRQETQYF